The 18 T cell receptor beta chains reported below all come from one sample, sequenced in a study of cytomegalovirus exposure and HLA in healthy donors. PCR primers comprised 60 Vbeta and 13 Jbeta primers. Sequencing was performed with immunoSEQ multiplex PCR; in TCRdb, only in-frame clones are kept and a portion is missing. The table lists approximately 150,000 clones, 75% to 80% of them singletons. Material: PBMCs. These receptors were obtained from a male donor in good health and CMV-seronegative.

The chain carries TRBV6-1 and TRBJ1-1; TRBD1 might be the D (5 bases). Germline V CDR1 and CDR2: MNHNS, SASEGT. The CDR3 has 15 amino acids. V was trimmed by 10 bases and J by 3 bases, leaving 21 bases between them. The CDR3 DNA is TGTGCCACCACCGCAGTTTCGGCGGGGGACACTGAAGCTTTCTTT. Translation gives CATTAVSAGDTEAFF.

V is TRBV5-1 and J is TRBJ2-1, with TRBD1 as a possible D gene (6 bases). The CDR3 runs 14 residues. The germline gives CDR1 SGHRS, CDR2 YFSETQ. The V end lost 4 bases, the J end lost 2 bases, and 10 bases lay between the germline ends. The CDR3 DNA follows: TGCGCCAGCAGCAGGACAGAGGCCTACAATGAGCAGTTCTTC. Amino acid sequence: CASSRTEAYNEQFF. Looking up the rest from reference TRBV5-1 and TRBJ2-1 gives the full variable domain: KAGVTQTPRYLIKTRGQQVTLSCSPISGHRSVSWYQQTPGQGLQFLFEYFSETQRNKGNFPGRFSGRQFSNSRSEMNVSTLELGDSALYLCASSRTEAYNEQFFGPGTRLTVL.

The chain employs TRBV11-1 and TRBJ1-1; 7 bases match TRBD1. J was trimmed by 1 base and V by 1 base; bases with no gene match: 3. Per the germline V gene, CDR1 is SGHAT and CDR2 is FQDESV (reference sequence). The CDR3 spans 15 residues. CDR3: CASSLGGTANTEAFF. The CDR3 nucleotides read TGTGCCAGCAGCTTAGGAGGGACAGCGAACACTGAAGCTTTCTTT. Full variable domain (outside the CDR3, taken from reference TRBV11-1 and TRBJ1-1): EAEVAQSPRYKITEKSQAVAFWCDPISGHATLYWYRQILGQGPELLVQFQDESVVDDSQLPKDRFSAERLKGVDSTLKIQPAELGDSAMYLCASSLGGTANTEAFFGQGTRLTVV.

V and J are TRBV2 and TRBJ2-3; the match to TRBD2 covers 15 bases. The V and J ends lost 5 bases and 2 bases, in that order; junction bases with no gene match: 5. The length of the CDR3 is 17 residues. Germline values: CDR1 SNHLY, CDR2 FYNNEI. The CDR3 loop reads CASSRTSGRGNTDTQYF. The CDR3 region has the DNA TGTGCCAGCAGTCGGACTAGCGGGAGGGGGAACACAGATACGCAGTATTTT.

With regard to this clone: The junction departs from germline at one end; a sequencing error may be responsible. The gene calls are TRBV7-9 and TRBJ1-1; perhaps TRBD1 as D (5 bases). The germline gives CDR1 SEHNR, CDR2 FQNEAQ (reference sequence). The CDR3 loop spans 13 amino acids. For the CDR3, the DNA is TGTTCCAGCAGCGTGGGGGGGGGCACTGAAGCTTTCTTT. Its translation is CSSSVGGGTEAFF.

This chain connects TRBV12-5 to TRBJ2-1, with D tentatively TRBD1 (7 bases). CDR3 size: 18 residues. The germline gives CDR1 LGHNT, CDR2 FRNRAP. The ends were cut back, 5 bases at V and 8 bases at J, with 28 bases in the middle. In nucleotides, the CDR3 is TGTGCTAGTGGTCCGGCGGGACAGAGGTCGGTTGGGACGGATGAGCAGTTCTTC. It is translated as CASGPAGQRSVGTDEQFF.

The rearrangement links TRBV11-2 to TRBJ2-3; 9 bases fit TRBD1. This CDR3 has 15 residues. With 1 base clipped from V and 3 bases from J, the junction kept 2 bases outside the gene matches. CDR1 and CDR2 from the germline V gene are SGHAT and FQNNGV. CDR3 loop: CASSLGDRVTDTQYF. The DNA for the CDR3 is TGTGCCAGCAGCTTAGGGGACAGGGTAACAGATACGCAGTATTTT.

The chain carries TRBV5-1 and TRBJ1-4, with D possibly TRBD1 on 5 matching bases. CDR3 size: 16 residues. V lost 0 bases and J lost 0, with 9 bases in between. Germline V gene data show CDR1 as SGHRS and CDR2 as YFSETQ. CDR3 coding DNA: TGCGCCAGCAGCTTGGGACAGACAGCAACTAATGAAAAACTGTTTTTT. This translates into CASSLGQTATNEKLFF.

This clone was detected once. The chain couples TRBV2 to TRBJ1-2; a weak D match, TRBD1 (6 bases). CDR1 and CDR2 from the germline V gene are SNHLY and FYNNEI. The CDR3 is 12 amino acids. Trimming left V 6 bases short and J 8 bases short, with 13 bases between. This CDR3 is CASRGQPRGYTF. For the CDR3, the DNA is TGTGCCAGCAGGGGACAACCCCGCGGCTACACCTTC.

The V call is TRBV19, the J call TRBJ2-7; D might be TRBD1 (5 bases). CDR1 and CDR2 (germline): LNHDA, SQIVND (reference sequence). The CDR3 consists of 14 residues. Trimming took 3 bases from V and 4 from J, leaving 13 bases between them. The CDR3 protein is CASSMTSQGYEQYF. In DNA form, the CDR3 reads TGTGCCAGTAGTATGACGAGTCAGGGTTACGAGCAGTACTTC.

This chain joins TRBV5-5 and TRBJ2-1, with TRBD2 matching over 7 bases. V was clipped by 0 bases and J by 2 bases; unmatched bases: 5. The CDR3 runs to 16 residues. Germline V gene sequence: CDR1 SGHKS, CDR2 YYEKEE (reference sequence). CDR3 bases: TGTGCCAGCAGCTTGGTGGCTAGCGGTCCCTACAATGAGCAGTTCTTC. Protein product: CASSLVASGPYNEQFF.

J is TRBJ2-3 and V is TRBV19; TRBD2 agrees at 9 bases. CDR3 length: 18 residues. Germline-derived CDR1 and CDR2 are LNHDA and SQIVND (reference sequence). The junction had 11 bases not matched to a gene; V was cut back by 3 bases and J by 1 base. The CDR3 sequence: CASSMGLARGIGTDTQYF. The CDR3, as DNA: TGTGCCAGTAGTATGGGACTAGCACGAGGGATTGGCACAGATACGCAGTATTTT.

Written as DNA, the CDR3 is TGCGCCAGCAGCCAAGAACAGGGTTGGGATACGCAGTATTTT. The encoded protein is CASSQEQGWDTQYF. The chain couples TRBV4-3 to TRBJ2-3; maybe TRBD1 (6 bases). CDR3 length equals 14 residues. V shed 0 bases and J shed 6 bases, with 10 bases lying between them. Per the germline V gene, CDR1 is LGHNA and CDR2 is YSLEER.

The CDR3 reads CASSVTGGKAEQYF. The CDR3 nucleotides read TGTGCCAGCAGCGTGACAGGGGGAAAGGCCGAGCAGTACTTC. J is TRBJ2-7 and V is TRBV9; 9 nucleotides match TRBD1. J lost 6 bases, V lost 2 bases, and 6 bases had no gene match. Germline values: CDR1 SGDLS, CDR2 YYNGEE. CDR3 length: 14 amino acids.

The CDR3 reads CASILEGAEAFF. The CDR3 DNA follows: TGTGCCAGCATCCTTGAGGGGGCTGAAGCTTTCTTT. V is TRBV7-9 and J is TRBJ1-1; D might be TRBD1 (6 bases). Trimming took 7 bases from V and 6 from J, leaving 12 bases between them. The germline CDR1 and CDR2 sequences are SEHNR and FQNEAQ (reference sequence). This CDR3 is built from 12 residues.

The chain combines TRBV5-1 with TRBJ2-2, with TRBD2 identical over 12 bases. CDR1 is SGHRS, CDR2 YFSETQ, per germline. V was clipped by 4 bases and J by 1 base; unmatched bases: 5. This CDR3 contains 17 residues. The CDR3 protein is CASSPTSGSMNTGELFF. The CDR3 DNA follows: TGCGCCAGCAGCCCGACTAGCGGGAGCATGAACACCGGGGAGCTGTTTTTT.

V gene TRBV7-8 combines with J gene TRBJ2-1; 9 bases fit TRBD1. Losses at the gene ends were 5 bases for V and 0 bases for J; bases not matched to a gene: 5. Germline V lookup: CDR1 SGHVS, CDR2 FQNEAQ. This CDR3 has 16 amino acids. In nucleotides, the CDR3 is TGTGCCAGCAGCGCCACAGGGGGCCCCTCCTACAATGAGCAGTTCTTC. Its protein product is CASSATGGPSYNEQFF.

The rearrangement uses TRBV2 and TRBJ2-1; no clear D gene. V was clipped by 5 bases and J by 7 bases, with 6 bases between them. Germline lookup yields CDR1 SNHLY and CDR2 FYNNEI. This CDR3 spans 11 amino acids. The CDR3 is CASSPFNEQFF. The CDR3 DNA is TGTGCCAGCAGTCCCTTTAATGAGCAGTTCTTC.